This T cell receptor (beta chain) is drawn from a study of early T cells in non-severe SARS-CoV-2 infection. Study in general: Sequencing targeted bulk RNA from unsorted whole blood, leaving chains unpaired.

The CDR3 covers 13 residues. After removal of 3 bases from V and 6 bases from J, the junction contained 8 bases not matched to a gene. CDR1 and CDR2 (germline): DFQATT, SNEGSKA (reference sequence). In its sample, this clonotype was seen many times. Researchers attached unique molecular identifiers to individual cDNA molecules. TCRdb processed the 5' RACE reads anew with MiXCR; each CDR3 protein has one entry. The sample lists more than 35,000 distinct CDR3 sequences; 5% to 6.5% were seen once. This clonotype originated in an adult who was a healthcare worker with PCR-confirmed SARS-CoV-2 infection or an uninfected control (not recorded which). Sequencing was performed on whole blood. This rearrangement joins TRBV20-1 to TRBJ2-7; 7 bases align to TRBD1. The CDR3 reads CSASDREPGEQYF. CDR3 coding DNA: TGCAGTGCTAGTGACAGGGAACCAGGCGAGCAGTACTTC.